The sequence of this T cell receptor (beta chain) was determined in a study of blood T cell repertoires in COVID-19. Profiling relied on immunoSEQ multiplex PCR, and the TCRdb table lists in-frame clones only, not all of them. Of about 250,000 clones in the sample, 83% were seen once. The CDR3 runs 15 residues. Trimming took 5 bases from V and 4 from J; bases not matched to a gene: 7. Per the germline V gene, CDR1 is SGHTA and CDR2 is FQGTGA. The sequence was collected from a human donor in a cohort sampled during active COVID-19. The specimen was peripheral blood. V is TRBV7-3 and J is TRBJ2-2, with 7 bases lining up with TRBD2. As DNA, the CDR3 is TGTGCCAGCAGCCTTTGGGGGGGAAGCACCGGGGAGCTGTTTTTT. It specifies CASSLWGGSTGELFF.